This T cell receptor beta chain was retrieved from a study of cytomegalovirus exposure and HLA in healthy donors. Study results and caveats: From TCR beta sequences, most subjects' HLA-A and HLA-B alleles were reportedly predicted accurately.

PCR used 60 Vbeta primers and 13 Jbeta primers. Under the authors' procedure: Later work found roughly 80 million unique TCR beta chains, with approximately 12 million shared. Only in-frame clones appear in the TCRdb table, and some are missing; sequencing was by immunoSEQ multiplex PCR. That table gives V, J and clone size, and the DNA gave D and trimming. The sample lists about 76,000 clones; approximately 70% were seen once. In regard to this clone: Antigen specificity is unknown.

This CDR3 spans 14 amino acids. Trimming pared 3 bases from V and 6 bases from J, leaving 9 bases between. Germline V CDR1 and CDR2: KGHSH, LQKENI. The receptor was derived from a man in his 60s in good health and CMV-seropositive. The chain couples TRBV18 to TRBJ1-6, with a possible D match to TRBD1 (5 bases). Sequencing was performed on PBMCs. In DNA form, the CDR3 reads TGTGCCAGCTCACCGACAGATTTTAATTCACCCCTCCACTTT. It is translated as CASSPTDFNSPLHF.